This is a list of T cell receptor beta chains from one sample in a study of blood T cell repertoires in COVID-19. This table comes from immunoSEQ multiplex PCR, and its TCRdb copy is limited to in-frame clones, with some not included. This table has about 290,000 clones, roughly 80% appearing once. Sequencing was carried out using peripheral blood. All receptors come from a woman between 50 and 59 years old with active or convalescent COVID-19. CDR3s include the opening cysteine and the closing phenylalanine or tryptophan. A D gene is named only where the DNA matches it firmly. For some rows the clone size is stated as once, few or many, or as a class when expanded; others skip it.

clone_size | j_call | cdr3_length | d_call | v_call | cdr3_nt | cdr3_aa
NA | TRBJ1-1 | 13 | TRBD1 | TRBV3-1/TRBV3-2 | TGTGCCAGCGGCTACAGGGGGGACGCTGAAGCTTTCTTT | CASGYRGDAEAFF
NA | TRBJ1-6 | 14 | NA | TRBV13 | TGTGCCAGCAGCCCGAGGGAGGGAGGATCACCCCTCCACTTT | CASSPREGGSPLHF
NA | TRBJ1-4 | 13 | TRBD1 | TRBV6-6 | TGTGCCAGCAGCCGGGACAGGGTGGAAAAACTGTTTTTT | CASSRDRVEKLFF
once | TRBJ1-3 | 18 | NA | TRBV27 | TGTGCCAGCAGTTCAGGTTGGGCGGGGGCGCGTGCTGGAAACACCATATATTTT | CASSSGWAGARAGNTIYF
NA | TRBJ1-5 | 13 | NA | TRBV6-5 | TGTGCCAGCAGTTACTCATCGCGACAGCCCCAGCATTTT | CASSYSSRQPQHF
once | TRBJ2-3 | 15 | TRBD1 | TRBV11-1 | TGTGCCAGCTCTGACAGGGCCTTGGGCACAGATACGCAGTATTTT | CASSDRALGTDTQYF
NA | TRBJ2-2 | 13 | TRBD2 | TRBV5-1 | TGCGCCAGCAGCTTGGAAGAAGCGGGAAGACTGTTTTTT | CASSLEEAGRLFF
NA | TRBJ2-3 | 16 | TRBD2 | TRBV6-1 | TGTGCCAGCAGTGCTCTAGCGGGAGGGCAAGTAGATACGCAGTATTTT | CASSALAGGQVDTQYF
NA | TRBJ2-1 | 16 | NA | TRBV9 | TGTGCCAGCAGCGTAGGGGCTAGCGATGTTTGGGATGAGCAGTTCTTC | CASSVGASDVWDEQFF
once | TRBJ1-1 | 11 | TRBD1 | TRBV19 | TGTGGGACAGGGTGGGGCACTGAAGCTTTCTTT | CGTGWGTEAFF
NA | TRBJ2-1 | 13 | NA | TRBV11-2 | TGTGCCAGCAGGCTTGACTACAACAATGAGCAGTTCTTC | CASRLDYNNEQFF
NA | TRBJ2-2 | 15 | TRBD2 | TRBV2 | TGTGCCCGCCGTGGTGGGAGGGCGGGCACCGGGGAGCTGTTTTTT | CARRGGRAGTGELFF
many | TRBJ1-1 | 11 | NA | TRBV28 | TGTGCCAGCAGCTATGGACAGGAAGCTTTCTTT | CASSYGQEAFF
NA | TRBJ1-5 | 18 | TRBD1 | TRBV10-1 | TGCGCCAGCAGTGAGTCCTGCAGGGGGCGCGCCGGCAATCAGCCCCAGCATTTT | CASSESCRGRAGNQPQHF
NA | TRBJ1-5 | 13 | TRBD1 | TRBV7-9 | TGTGCCGGGGCCCCAGACAGGGGGCATCCCCAGCATTTT | CAGAPDRGHPQHF
NA | TRBJ1-1 | 14 | NA | TRBV4-1 | TGCGCCAGCAGCCCAGGGTGGGGTAACACTGAAGCTTTCTTT | CASSPGWGNTEAFF
once | TRBJ1-2 | 13 | TRBD1 | TRBV6-1 | TGTGCCAGCAGTGAACTCACAGGGGATGGCTACACCTTC | CASSELTGDGYTF
NA | TRBJ2-1 | 16 | TRBD2 | TRBV5-1 | TGCGCCAGCAGCTTGACGACTAGCGGGAGTTACAATGAGCAGTTCTTC | CASSLTTSGSYNEQFF